This TCR beta chain was observed in a study of response to subunit inactivated influenza vaccine. MiXCR, applied by TCRdb to the RT-PCR reads, yields one record per CDR3 protein. The sample holds hundreds of thousands of distinct CDR3 sequences, 10% to 12% seen once. CDR1 and CDR2 from the germline V gene are LNHNV and YYDKDF (reference sequence). Trimming cost V 3 bases and J 1 base, with 13 bases left between them. This CDR3 is 15 amino acids long. This sample was also put to use in a study of T cells expressing NK-cell markers. That work adds: Beta-chain TCR cDNA was generated via 5'RACE template switching with UMIs. Seven of the eight sequenced donors were classified as HCMV-seropositive, and one was classified as seronegative. CD8+ T cells in over five donors included dominant NKG2C+ clonotypes at roughly 1.0-8%. It was still unclear whether expanded NKG2C+ T cell clones were HCMV specific.

V and J are TRBV15 and TRBJ2-7, with TRBD1 as a possible D gene (5 bases). The specimen comprised PBMCs from blood, sampled on the day of vaccination. This receptor was taken from a man between 45 and 60 years old who received an inactivated influenza vaccine. CDR3 DNA: TGTGCCACCAGCAGGGCAGGGTTGGGGTCCTACGAGCAGTACTTC. Its translation: CATSRAGLGSYEQYF.